A selection of T cell receptor beta chains follows, all from one sample in a study of T cells expressing NK-cell markers. TCRdb re-called the 5' RACE reads, yielding one record per CDR3 amino acid sequence without DNA. The clone table shows 500,000 to 700,000 distinct CDR3 sequences, with the ten largest holding about 3.6%. The sequenced sample consisted of blood T cells: a sorted CD56 or NKG2C T cell subset, CD4+ or CD8+ T cells, or bulk PBMC T cells (not recorded which). The origin of the receptors is a man between 18 and 35 years old in good health. Both conserved end residues are part of each CDR3.

CDR3 protein,J gene,V gene
CASSYSGIRGDEQFF,TRBJ2-1,TRBV6-5
CASTTGGLTGPYEQYF,TRBJ2-7,TRBV6-1
CASTPGTTDEQFF,TRBJ2-1,TRBV9
CASSYETGTGGYGSYEQYF,TRBJ2-7,TRBV28
CSVEGGEVSYEQYF,TRBJ2-7,TRBV29-1
CASSQAGASETQYF,TRBJ2-5,TRBV4-2
CASRGLGSNTEAFF,TRBJ1-1,TRBV6-1
CARSMGGRETQYF,TRBJ2-5,TRBV30
CASSLMGLGNQPQHF,TRBJ1-5,TRBV5-1
CASGRNRNTEAFF,TRBJ1-1,TRBV5-1
CASSSRDRGPHLAYEQYF,TRBJ2-7,TRBV11-1
CSESGLARNEQFF,TRBJ2-1,TRBV20-1
CASSFPQGSTDTQYF,TRBJ2-3,TRBV7-8
CASSLTDPDTEAFF,TRBJ1-1,TRBV5-1
CASSYSMTDTTDTQYF,TRBJ2-3,TRBV6-2/TRBV6-3
CASSLEGYGTGELFF,TRBJ2-2,TRBV7-3
CASSEWSPNEKLFF,TRBJ1-4,TRBV25-1
CASSPDWGDYGYTF,TRBJ1-2,TRBV7-9
CASSIDPTDNEQFF,TRBJ2-1,TRBV7-2
CASSYILAGAGETQYF,TRBJ2-5,TRBV6-2/TRBV6-3
CASSRTSGRAAEQFF,TRBJ2-1,TRBV4-2
CASSLQGVSEAFF,TRBJ1-1,TRBV5-5
CASSSGLAGIDEQFF,TRBJ2-1,TRBV7-3
CASSLGRTSKDTQYF,TRBJ2-3,TRBV7-2
CASSLAGGPIYNEQFF,TRBJ2-1,TRBV27
CATELAGGPYEQYF,TRBJ2-7,TRBV15
CSASVGGENLNEQFF,TRBJ2-1,TRBV20-1
CACELSRGYNEQFF,TRBJ2-1,TRBV30
CASSFDPFGAEAFF,TRBJ1-1,TRBV7-9
CASGRWAGQETQYF,TRBJ2-5,TRBV5-1
CASSGNPSVSYNEQFF,TRBJ2-1,TRBV5-1